What follows are 8 T cell receptor beta chains derived from one specimen sequenced in a study of blood T cell repertoires in COVID-19. The protocol was immunoSEQ multiplex PCR, while the TCRdb copy is restricted to in-frame clones and leaves out a portion. Seen here are about 98,000 clones, 82% observed once, and the top ten hold roughly 11%. The sequencing sample was made of peripheral blood. These receptors were obtained from a man between 65 and 85 years old with active or convalescent COVID-19.

This chain joins TRBV30 and TRBJ1-1, with 8 bases fitting TRBD1. Germline CDR1 is GTSNPN and CDR2 is SVGIG (reference sequence). With 0 bases clipped from V and 6 bases from J, the junction kept 3 bases outside the gene matches. The CDR3 covers 13 residues. For the CDR3, the DNA is TGTGCCTGGAGTGTACAGGGGGTCCCTGAAGCTTTCTTT. It specifies CAWSVQGVPEAFF.

The rearrangement links TRBV10-3 to TRBJ1-1; 9 positions agree with TRBD1. The CDR3 extends over 15 amino acids. Germline V gene lookup returns CDR1 ENHRY and CDR2 SYGVKD. The trim removed 3 bases at V and 4 bases at J, leaving 6 bases unmatched. The CDR3, as DNA: TGTGCCATCAGTGAACCGACAGGGGGGAGCACTGAAGCTTTCTTT. As protein: CAISEPTGGSTEAFF.

There are a few counts of this clone. CDR3 region: CASSPTGGGETQYF. In DNA, the CDR3 is TGTGCCAGCAGCCCCACCGGGGGAGGGGAGACCCAGTACTTC. This sequence joins TRBV9 and TRBJ2-5, with 7 bases identical to TRBD2. The germline V gene encodes CDR1 SGDLS and CDR2 YYNGEE. The CDR3 length is 14 residues. J lost 5 bases, V lost 4 bases, and 8 bases had no gene match. Complete variable domain (other parts from reference TRBV9 and TRBJ2-5): DSGVTQTPKHLITATGQRVTLRCSPRSGDLSVYWYQQSLDQGLQFLIQYYNGEERAKGNILERFSAQQFPDLHSELNLSSLELGDSALYFCASSPTGGGETQYFGPGTRLLVL.

Only a few counts were recorded for this clone. This chain uses TRBV19 with TRBJ1-5; 11 bases are a match to TRBD1. Germline loops: CDR1 LNHDA, CDR2 SQIVND (reference sequence). V was clipped by 3 bases and J by 4 bases; unmatched bases: 14. The CDR3 spans 19 residues. CDR3 residues: CASSIPRDRGSPLNQPQHF. The CDR3 bases are TGTGCCAGTAGTATTCCCAGGGACAGGGGGTCCCCCCTAAATCAGCCCCAGCATTTT. Full variable domain (missing parts from reference TRBV19 and TRBJ1-5): DGGITQSPKYLFRKEGQNVTLSCEQNLNHDAMYWYRQDPGQGLRLIYYSQIVNDFQKGDIAEGYSVSREKKESFPLTVTSAQKNPTAFYLCASSIPRDRGSPLNQPQHFGDGTRLSIL.

The rearrangement joins TRBV2 to TRBJ1-4; 7 bases are shared with TRBD1. Trimming took 5 bases from V and 9 from J; bases not matched to a gene: 6. The germline gives CDR1 SNHLY, CDR2 FYNNEI. This CDR3 spans 13 amino acids. The CDR3 sequence: CASSPRDRQKLFF. The CDR3, as DNA: TGTGCCAGCAGTCCCCGGGACAGACAAAAACTGTTTTTT.

In DNA, the CDR3 is TGTGCCAGTAGGGACAGGTATGAGCAGTTCTTC. The encoded protein is CASRDRYEQFF. The gene calls are TRBV19 and TRBJ2-1; 7 bases align to TRBD1. The germline V gene encodes CDR1 LNHDA and CDR2 SQIVND (reference sequence). This CDR3 is 11 amino acids long. V lost 6 bases and J lost 8; bases outside the gene matches: 1. Based on the CDR3 plus reference TRBV19 and TRBJ2-1, the full variable domain is DGGITQSPKYLFRKEGQNVTLSCEQNLNHDAMYWYRQDPGQGLRLIYYSQIVNDFQKGDIAEGYSVSREKKESFPLTVTSAQKNPTAFYLCASRDRYEQFFGPGTRLTVL.

The chain couples TRBV11-1 to TRBJ2-7; TRBD2 might be the D (6 bases). The CDR3 spans 12 residues. V dropped 6 bases and J dropped 4 bases, with 10 bases sitting between them. Germline-derived CDR1 and CDR2 are SGHAT and FQDESV (reference sequence). In nucleotides, the CDR3 is TGTGCCAGCAGTTTGGGACTTTACGAGCAGTACTTC. Encoded protein: CASSLGLYEQYF.

The chain carries TRBV6-5 and TRBJ1-6; 7 positions agree with TRBD1. Per the germline V gene, CDR1 is MNHEY and CDR2 is SVGAGI. The V and J ends lost 6 bases and 7 bases, in that order; junction bases with no gene match: 9. The CDR3 runs to 15 residues. The CDR3 loop reads CASSPRDRPNSPLHF. CDR3 DNA: TGTGCCAGCAGCCCACGGGACAGACCCAATTCACCCCTCCACTTT.